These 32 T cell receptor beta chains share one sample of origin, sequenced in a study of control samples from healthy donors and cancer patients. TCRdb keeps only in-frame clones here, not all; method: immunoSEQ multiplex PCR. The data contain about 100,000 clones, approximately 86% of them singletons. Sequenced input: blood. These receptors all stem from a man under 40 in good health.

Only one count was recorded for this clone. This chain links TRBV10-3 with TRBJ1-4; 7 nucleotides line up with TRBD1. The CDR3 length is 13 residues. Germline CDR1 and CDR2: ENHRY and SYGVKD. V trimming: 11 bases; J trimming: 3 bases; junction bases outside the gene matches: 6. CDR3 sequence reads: CAATGTANEKLFF. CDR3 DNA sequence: TGTGCCGCCACCGGGACAGCTAATGAAAAACTGTTTTTT.

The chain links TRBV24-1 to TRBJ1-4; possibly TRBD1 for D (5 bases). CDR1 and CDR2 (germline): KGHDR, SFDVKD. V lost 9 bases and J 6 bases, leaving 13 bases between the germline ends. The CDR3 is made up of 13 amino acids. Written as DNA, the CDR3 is TGTGCCACCCAACGGGGGTGGGATGAAAAACTGTTTTTT. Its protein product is CATQRGWDEKLFF.

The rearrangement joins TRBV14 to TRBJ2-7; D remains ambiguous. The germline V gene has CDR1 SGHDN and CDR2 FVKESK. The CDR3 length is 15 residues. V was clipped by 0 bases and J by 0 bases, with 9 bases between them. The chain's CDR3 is CASSQDSRYSYEQYF. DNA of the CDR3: TGTGCCAGCAGCCAAGATAGTCGTTACTCCTACGAGCAGTACTTC.

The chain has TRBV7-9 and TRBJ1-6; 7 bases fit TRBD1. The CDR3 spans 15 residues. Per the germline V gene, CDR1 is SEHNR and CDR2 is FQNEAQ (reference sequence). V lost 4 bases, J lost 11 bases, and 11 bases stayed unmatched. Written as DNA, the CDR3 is TGTGCCAGCAGCTCCTGGGGACAGTCTAGCGCACCCCTCCACTTT. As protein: CASSSWGQSSAPLHF.

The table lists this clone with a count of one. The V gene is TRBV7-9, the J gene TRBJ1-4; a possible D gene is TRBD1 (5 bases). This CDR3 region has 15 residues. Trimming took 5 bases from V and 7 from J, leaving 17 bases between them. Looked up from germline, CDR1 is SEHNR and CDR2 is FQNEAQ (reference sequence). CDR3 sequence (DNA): TGTGCCAGCAGCCGTAGACAGATAGAAGGTGAAAAACTGTTTTTT. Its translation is CASSRRQIEGEKLFF. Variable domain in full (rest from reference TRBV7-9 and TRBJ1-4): DTGVSQNPRHKITKRGQNVTFRCDPISEHNRLYWYRQTLGQGPEFLTYFQNEAQLEKSRLLSDRFSAERPKGSFSTLEIQRTEQGDSAMYLCASSRRQIEGEKLFFGSGTQLSVL.

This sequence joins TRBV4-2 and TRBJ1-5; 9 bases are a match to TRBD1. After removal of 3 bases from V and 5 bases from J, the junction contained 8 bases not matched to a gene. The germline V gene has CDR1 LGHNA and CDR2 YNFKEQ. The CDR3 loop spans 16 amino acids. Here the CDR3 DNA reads TGTGCCAGCAGCCAGGGGGGACAGGGCGTGGATCAGCCCCAGCATTTT. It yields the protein CASSQGGQGVDQPQHF.

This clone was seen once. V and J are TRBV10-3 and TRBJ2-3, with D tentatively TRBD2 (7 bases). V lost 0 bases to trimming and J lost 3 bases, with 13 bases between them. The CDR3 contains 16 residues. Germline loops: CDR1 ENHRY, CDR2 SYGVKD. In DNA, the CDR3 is TGTGCCATCAGTGAGTCTTGGGGGGGCGGGACAGATACGCAGTATTTT. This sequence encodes CAISESWGGGTDTQYF.

This CDR3 reads CAWSEMNTEAFF. For the CDR3, the DNA is TGTGCCTGGAGTGAAATGAACACTGAAGCTTTCTTT. The chain combines TRBV30 with TRBJ1-1; unclear D gene. The germline CDR1 and CDR2 sequences are GTSNPN and SVGIG (reference sequence). The V and J ends lost 1 base and 0 bases respectively, with 3 bases between them. CDR3 size: 12 residues.

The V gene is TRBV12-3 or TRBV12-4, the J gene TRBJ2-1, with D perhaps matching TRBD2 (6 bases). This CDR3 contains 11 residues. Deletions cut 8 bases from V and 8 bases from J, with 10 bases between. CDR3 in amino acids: CASGGMDEQFF. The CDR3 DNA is TGTGCCAGCGGAGGGATGGATGAGCAGTTCTTC.

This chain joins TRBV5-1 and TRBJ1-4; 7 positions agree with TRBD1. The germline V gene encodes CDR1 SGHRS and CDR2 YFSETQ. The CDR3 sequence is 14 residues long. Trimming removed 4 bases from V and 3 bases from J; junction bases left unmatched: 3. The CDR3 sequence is CASSGGQANEKLFF. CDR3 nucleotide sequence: TGCGCCAGCAGCGGAGGACAGGCTAATGAAAAACTGTTTTTT.

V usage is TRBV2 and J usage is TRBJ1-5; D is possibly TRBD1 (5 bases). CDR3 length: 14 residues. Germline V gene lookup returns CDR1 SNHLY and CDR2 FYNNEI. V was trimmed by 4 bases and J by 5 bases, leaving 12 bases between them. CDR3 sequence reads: CASSAGEGDQPQHF. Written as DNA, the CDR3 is TGTGCCAGCAGTGCGGGGGAAGGAGATCAGCCCCAGCATTTT.

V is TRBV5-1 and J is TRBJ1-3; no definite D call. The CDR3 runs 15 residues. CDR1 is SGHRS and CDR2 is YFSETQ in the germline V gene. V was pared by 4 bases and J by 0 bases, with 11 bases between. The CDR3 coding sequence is TGCGCCAGCAGCGTAGACGGTTACTCTGGAAACACCATATATTTT. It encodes CASSVDGYSGNTIYF.

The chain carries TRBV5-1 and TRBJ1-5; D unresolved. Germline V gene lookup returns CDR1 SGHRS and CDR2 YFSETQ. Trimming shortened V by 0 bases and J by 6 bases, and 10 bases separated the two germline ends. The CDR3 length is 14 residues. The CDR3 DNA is TGCGCCAGCAGCTTGGTAGGGCTGGGTCAGCCCCAGCATTTT. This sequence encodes CASSLVGLGQPQHF.

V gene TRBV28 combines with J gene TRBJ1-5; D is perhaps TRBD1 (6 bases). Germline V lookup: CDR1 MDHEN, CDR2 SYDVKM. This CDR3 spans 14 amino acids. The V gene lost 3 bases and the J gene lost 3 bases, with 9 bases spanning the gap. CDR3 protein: CASSFGGLNQPQHF. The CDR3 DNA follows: TGTGCCAGCAGTTTTGGGGGGCTCAATCAGCCCCAGCATTTT.

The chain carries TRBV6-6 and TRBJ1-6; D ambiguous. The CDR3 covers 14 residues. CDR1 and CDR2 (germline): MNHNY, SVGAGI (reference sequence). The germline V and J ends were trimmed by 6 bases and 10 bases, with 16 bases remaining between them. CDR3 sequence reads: CASSRDGSPSPLHF. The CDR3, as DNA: TGTGCCAGCAGCAGAGACGGATCTCCCTCACCCCTCCACTTT.

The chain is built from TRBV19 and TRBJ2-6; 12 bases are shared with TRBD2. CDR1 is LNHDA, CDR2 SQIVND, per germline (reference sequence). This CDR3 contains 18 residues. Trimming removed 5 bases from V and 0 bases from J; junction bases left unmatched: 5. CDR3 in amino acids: CASSVGLAGHSGANVLTF. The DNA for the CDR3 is TGTGCCAGTAGTGTCGGACTAGCGGGACACTCTGGGGCCAACGTCCTGACTTTC.

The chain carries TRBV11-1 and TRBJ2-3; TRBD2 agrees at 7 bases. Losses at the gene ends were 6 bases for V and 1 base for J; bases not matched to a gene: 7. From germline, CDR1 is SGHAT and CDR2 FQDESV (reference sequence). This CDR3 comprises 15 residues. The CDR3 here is CASRYRGGGTDTQYF. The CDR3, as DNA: TGTGCCAGCAGGTATCGGGGAGGGGGCACAGATACGCAGTATTTT.

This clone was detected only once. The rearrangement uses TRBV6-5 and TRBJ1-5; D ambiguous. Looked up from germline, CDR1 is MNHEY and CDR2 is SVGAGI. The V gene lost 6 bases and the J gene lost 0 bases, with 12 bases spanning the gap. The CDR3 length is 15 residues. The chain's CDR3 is CASSSGWDSNQPQHF. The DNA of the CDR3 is TGTGCCAGCAGCTCAGGCTGGGATAGCAATCAGCCCCAGCATTTT.

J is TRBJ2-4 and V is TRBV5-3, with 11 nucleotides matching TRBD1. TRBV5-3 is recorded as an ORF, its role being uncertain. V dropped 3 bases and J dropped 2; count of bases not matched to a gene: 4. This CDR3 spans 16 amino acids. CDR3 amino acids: CARSYRDRGSKNIQYF. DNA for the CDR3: TGTGCCAGAAGCTACCGGGACAGGGGGTCCAAAAACATTCAGTACTTC.

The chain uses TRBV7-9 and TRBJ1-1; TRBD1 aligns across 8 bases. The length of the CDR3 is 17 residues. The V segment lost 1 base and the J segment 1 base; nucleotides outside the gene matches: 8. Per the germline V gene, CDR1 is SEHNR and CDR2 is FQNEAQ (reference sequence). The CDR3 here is CASSLGVAGGGNTEAFF. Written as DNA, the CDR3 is TGTGCCAGCAGCTTAGGTGTTGCAGGGGGCGGGAACACTGAAGCTTTCTTT.

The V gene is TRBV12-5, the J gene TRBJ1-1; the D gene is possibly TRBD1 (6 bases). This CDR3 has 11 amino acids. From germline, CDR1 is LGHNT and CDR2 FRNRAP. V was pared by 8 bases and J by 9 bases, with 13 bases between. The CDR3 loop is CASLQGPQAFF. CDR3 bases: TGTGCTAGTTTACAGGGACCTCAAGCTTTCTTT. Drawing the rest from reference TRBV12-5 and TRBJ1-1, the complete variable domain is DARVTQTPRHKVTEMGQEVTMRCQPILGHNTVFWYRQTMMQGLELLAYFRNRAPLDDSGMPKDRFSAEMPDATLATLKIQPSEPRDSAVYFCASLQGPQAFFGQGTRLTVV.

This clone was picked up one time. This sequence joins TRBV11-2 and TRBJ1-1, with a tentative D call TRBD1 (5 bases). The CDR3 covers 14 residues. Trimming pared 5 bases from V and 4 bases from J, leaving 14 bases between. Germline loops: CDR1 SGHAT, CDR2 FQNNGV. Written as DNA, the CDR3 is TGTGCCAGCAGCCTACTCCGACAGAGCACTGAAGCTTTCTTT. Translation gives CASSLLRQSTEAFF.

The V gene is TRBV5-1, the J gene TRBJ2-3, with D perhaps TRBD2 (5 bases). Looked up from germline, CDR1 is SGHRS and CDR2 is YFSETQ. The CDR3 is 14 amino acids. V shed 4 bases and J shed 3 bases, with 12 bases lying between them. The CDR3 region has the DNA TGCGCCAGCAGCCATAGCGACGGAACAGATACGCAGTATTTT. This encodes CASSHSDGTDTQYF.

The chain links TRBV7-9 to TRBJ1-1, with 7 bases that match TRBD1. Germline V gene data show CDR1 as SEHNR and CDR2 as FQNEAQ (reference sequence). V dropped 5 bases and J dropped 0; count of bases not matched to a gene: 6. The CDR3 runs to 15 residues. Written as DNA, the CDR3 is TGTGCCAGCAGCGCAGGAGGGGGCGTGAACACTGAAGCTTTCTTT. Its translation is CASSAGGGVNTEAFF.

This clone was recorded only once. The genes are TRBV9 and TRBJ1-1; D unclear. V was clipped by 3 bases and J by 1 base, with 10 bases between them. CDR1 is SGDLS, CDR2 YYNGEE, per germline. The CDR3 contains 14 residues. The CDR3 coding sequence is TGTGCCAGCAGCGGATGGACGGGGAACACTGAAGCTTTCTTT. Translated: CASSGWTGNTEAFF.

The CDR3 sequence is CSVDLGRNYGYTF. CDR3 nucleotides: TGCAGCGTTGACCTGGGACGGAACTATGGCTACACCTTC. The chain employs TRBV29-1 and TRBJ1-2, with D possibly TRBD1 on 5 matching bases. Germline V gives CDR1 SQVTM, CDR2 ANQGSEA. CDR3 length: 13 residues. Trimming took 3 bases from V and 2 from J, leaving 10 bases between them.

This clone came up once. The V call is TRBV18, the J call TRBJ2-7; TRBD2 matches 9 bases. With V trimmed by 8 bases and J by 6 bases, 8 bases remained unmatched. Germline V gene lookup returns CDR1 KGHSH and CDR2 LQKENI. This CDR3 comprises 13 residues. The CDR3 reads CASRGGEGFEQYF. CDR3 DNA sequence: TGTGCCAGCCGCGGGGGGGAAGGGTTCGAGCAGTACTTC.

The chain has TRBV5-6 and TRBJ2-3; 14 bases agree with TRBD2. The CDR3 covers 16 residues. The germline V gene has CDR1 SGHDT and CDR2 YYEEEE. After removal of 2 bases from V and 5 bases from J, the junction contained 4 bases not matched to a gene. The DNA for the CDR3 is TGTGCCAGCAGCTTTGGACTAGCGGGGGGTGAAGATACGCAGTATTTT. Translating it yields CASSFGLAGGEDTQYF.

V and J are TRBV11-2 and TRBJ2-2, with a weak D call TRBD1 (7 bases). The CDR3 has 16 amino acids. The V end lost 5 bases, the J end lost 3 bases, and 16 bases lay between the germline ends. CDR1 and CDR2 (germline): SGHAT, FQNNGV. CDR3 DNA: TGTGCCAGCAGCAGATCAGGGGGGAGATACACCGGGGAGCTGTTTTTT. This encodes CASSRSGGRYTGELFF.

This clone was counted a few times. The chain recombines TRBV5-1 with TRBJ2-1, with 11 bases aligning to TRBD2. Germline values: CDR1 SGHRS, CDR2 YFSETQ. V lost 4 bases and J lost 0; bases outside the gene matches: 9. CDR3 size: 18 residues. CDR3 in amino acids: CASSLGLAGISSYNEQFF. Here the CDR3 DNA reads TGCGCCAGCAGCCTAGGACTAGCGGGCATTAGCTCCTACAATGAGCAGTTCTTC.

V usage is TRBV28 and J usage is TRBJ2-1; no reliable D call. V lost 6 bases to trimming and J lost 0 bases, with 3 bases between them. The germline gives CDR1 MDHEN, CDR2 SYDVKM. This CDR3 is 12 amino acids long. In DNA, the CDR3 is TGTGCCAGCAGAAGCTCCTACAATGAGCAGTTCTTC. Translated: CASRSSYNEQFF.

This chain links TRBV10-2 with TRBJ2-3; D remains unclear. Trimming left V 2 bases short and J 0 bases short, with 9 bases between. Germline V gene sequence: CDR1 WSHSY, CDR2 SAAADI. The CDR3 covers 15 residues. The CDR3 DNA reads TGCGCCAGCAGTGAGATCAGACCGAGCACAGATACGCAGTATTTT. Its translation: CASSEIRPSTDTQYF.